Described below is a single T cell receptor (beta chain) sequence and its context. Its specificity is unknown. V gave up 2 bases and J gave up 10 bases, with 12 bases separating them. Germline V gene data show CDR1 as KGHSH and CDR2 as LQKENI. The CDR3 extends over 13 amino acids. The sample comes from a study of shared clonotypes between healthy human individuals. Study results and limitations: Sequencing of the sorted subsets was shown by rarefaction to be incomplete despite large depth.

Assay used: immunoSEQ multiplex PCR; TCRdb lists only in-frame clones, some missing. The sample has some 1,600,000 clones, approximately 98% seen once. Caucasian adults living in Nashville, Tennessee, provided all samples. In the CD4+ fraction, cells were divided into CD45RA+ naive and CD45RA-negative memory subsets. Sequenced: naive CD4+ T cells sorted from blood. Documented subset: CD45RA+ positively selected. The V and J genes are TRBV18 and TRBJ2-1; D may be TRBD1 (5 bases). The sequence derives from a man aged 30-40 years in good health. The CDR3 bases are TGTGCCAGCTCACCAAAGGGGCTAGGGGAGCAGTTCTTC. It translates to CASSPKGLGEQFF.